This section outlines one T cell receptor beta chain sequence together with its context. The antigen is not known. The sample comes from a study of T-cell reconstitution after alpha-beta-depleted transplantation in children. Unique molecular identifiers were used to barcode this TCRbeta library. MiXCR, run by TCRdb on the PCR reads, gives a single entry per CDR3 protein. The sample holds about 1,000,000 distinct CDR3 sequences; around 30% are singletons and the top ten take more than 25%. Study-level findings and limits: Recipient T cells and thymic progenitors that survived gave rise to the high TCRbeta diversity observed at day 60 in some patients. Most T-cell counts and diversity one year after the transplant came from T cells that were newly produced.

Trimming removed 0 bases at V and 5 bases at J, with 7 bases between. The CDR3 runs 13 residues. Per germline, CDR1 SGHTA and CDR2 FQGTGA. This receptor was obtained from a boy younger than two who had a stem cell transplant for SCID, so the T cells may come from the graft donor. The sequencing used PBMCs, mostly from graft donor cells, collected 360 days after TCRalphabeta/CD19-depleted stem cell transplant. The genes are TRBV7-3 and TRBJ2-5, with a tentative D call TRBD1 (5 bases). The CDR3 protein is CASSLTKGETQYF. In nucleotides, the CDR3 is TGTGCCAGCAGCTTAACGAAGGGGGAGACCCAGTACTTC. The complete variable domain, with remaining parts taken from reference TRBV7-3 and TRBJ2-5, reads GAGVSQTPSNKVTEKGKYVELRCDPISGHTALYWYRQSLGQGPEFLIYFQGTGAADDSGLPNDRFFAVRPEGSVSTLKIQRTERGDSAVYLCASSLTKGETQYFGPGTRLLVL.